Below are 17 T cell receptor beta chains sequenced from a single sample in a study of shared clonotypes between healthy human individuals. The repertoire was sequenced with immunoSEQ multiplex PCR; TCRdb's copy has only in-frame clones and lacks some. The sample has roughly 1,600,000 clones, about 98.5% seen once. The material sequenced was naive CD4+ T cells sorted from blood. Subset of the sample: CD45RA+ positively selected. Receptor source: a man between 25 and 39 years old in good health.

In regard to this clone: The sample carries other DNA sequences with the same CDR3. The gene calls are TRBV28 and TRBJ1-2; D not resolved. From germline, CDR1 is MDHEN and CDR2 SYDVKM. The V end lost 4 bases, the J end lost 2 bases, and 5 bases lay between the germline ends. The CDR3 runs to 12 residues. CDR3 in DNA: TGTGCCAGCAGTTCGGGGAACTATGGCTACACCTTC. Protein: CASSSGNYGYTF.

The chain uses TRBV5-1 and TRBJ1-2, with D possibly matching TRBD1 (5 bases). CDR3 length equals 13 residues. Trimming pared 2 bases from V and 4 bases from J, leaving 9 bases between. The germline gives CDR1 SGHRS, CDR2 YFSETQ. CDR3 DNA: TGCGCCAGCAGCTTTAACAGGACCTATGGCTACACCTTC. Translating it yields CASSFNRTYGYTF.

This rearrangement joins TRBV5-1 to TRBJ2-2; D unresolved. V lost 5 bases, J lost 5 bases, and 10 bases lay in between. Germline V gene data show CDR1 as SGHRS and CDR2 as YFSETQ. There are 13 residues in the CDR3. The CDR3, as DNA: TGCGCCAGCAGGGCCGGATGGACCGGGGAGCTGTTTTTT. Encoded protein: CASRAGWTGELFF.

DNA of the CDR3: TGCGCCAGCAGCTTTGCACCTGACCGGGCTAATGAAAAACTGTTTTTT. Protein sequence: CASSFAPDRANEKLFF. V gene TRBV5-1 combines with J gene TRBJ1-4; D uncertain. V shed 2 bases and J shed 3 bases, with 14 bases lying between them. The germline V gene has CDR1 SGHRS and CDR2 YFSETQ. This CDR3 comprises 16 residues.

CDR3 nucleotides: TGTGCCAGCAGTCAGCGGCGAGAGACCCAGTACTTC. This sequence encodes CASSQRRETQYF. This chain connects TRBV28 to TRBJ2-5; a weak D match, TRBD2 (5 bases). The ends were cut back, 5 bases at V and 4 bases at J, with 8 bases in the middle. The V gene's germline CDR1 is MDHEN and CDR2 SYDVKM. The CDR3 runs to 12 residues. The full variable domain, rest sourced from reference TRBV28 and TRBJ2-5, is DVKVTQSSRYLVKRTGEKVFLECVQDMDHENMFWYRQDPGLGLRLIYFSYDVKMKEKGDIPEGYSVSREKKERFSLILESASTNQTSMYLCASSQRRETQYFGPGTRLLVL.

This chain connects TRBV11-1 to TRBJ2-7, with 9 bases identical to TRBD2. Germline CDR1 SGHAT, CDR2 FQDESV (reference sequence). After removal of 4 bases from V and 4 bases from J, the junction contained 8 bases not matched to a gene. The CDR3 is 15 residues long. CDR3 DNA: TGTGCCAGCAGCTCAGCAGTAGCGGGAGTGTACGAGCAGTACTTC. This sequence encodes CASSSAVAGVYEQYF.

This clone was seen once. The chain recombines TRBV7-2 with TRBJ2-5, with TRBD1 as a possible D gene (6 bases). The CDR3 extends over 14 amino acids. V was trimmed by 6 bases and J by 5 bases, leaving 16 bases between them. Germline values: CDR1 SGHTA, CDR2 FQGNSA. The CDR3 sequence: CASSRADRTETQYF. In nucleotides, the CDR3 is TGTGCCAGCAGTAGGGCAGACAGGACGGAGACCCAGTACTTC.

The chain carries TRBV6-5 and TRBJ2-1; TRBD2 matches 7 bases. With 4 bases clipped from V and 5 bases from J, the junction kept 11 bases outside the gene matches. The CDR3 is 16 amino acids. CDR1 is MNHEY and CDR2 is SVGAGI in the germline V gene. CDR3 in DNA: TGTGCCAGCAGTTTAGAGGGGAGGGCCTTAGACAATGAGCAGTTCTTC. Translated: CASSLEGRALDNEQFF.

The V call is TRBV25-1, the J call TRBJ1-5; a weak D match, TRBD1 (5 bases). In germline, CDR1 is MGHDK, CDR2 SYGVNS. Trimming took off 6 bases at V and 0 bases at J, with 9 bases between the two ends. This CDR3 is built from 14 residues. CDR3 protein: CASSLTASNQPQHF. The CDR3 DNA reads TGTGCCAGCAGCCTGACAGCTAGCAATCAGCCCCAGCATTTT.

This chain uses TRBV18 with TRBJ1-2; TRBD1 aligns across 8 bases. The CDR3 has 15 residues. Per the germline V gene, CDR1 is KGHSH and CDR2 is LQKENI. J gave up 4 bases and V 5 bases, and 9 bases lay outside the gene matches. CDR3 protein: CASSLRTGNIYGYTF. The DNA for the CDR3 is TGTGCCAGCTCATTAAGGACAGGGAATATCTATGGCTACACCTTC.

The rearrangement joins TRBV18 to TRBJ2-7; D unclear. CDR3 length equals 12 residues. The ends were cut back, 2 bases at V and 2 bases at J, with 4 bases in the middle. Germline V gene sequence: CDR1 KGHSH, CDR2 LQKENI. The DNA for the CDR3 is TGTGCCAGCTCACCAGGGGCCTACGAGCAGTACTTC. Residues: CASSPGAYEQYF. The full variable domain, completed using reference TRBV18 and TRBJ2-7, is NAGVMQNPRHLVRRRGQEARLRCSPMKGHSHVYWYRQLPEEGLKFMVYLQKENIIDESGMPKERFSAEFPKEGPSILRIQQVVRGDSAAYFCASSPGAYEQYFGPGTRLTVT.

DNA of the CDR3: TGCAGCGTTGTTCCTACTAGCGGGACGGGAGACACAGATACGCAGTATTTT. It specifies CSVVPTSGTGDTDTQYF. This chain uses TRBV29-1 with TRBJ2-3; 10 bases are shared with TRBD2. This CDR3 contains 17 residues. Germline V gene sequence: CDR1 SQVTM, CDR2 ANQGSEA. The V gene end was trimmed by 4 bases and the J gene end by 2 bases; junction bases not matched to a gene: 12.

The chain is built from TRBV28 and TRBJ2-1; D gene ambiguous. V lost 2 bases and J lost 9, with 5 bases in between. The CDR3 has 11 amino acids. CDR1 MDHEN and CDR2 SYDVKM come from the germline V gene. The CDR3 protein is CASSLVGEQFF. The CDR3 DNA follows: TGTGCCAGCAGTTTAGTAGGTGAGCAGTTCTTC.

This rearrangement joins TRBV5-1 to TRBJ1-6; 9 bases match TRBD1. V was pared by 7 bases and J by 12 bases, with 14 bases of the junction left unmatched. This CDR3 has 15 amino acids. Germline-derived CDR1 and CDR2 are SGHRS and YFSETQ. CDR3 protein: CASAIQTGGGEPLHF. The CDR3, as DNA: TGCGCCAGCGCTATCCAAACAGGGGGCGGGGAACCCCTCCACTTT.

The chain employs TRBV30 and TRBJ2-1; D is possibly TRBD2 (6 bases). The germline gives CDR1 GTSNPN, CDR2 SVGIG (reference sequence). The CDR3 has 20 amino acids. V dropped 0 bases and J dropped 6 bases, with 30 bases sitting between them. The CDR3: CAWSVPPTSLVTGKINEQFF. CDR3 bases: TGTGCCTGGAGTGTACCCCCCACTAGCCTCGTAACGGGAAAAATCAATGAGCAGTTCTTC.

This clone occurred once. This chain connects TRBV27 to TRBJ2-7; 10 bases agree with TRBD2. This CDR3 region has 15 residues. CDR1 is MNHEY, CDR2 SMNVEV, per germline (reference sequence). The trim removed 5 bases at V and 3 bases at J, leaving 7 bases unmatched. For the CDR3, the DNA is TGTGCCAGCAGTCTAATTAGCGGGAGGAACTACGAGCAGTACTTC. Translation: CASSLISGRNYEQYF.

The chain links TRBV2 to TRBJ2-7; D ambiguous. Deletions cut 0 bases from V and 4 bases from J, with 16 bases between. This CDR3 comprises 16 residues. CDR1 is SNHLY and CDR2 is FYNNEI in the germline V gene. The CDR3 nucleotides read TGTGCCAGCAGTGAAGCGCTAATCGGAAGTCCTTACGAGCAGTACTTC. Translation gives CASSEALIGSPYEQYF.